This T cell receptor beta chain appears in the sequencing data of a study of blood T cell repertoires in COVID-19. V lost 3 bases to trimming and J lost 1 base; unmatched junction nucleotides: 0. The CDR3 sequence is 14 residues long. The germline gives CDR1 LGHNA, CDR2 YNFKEQ. Regarding this clone: Other DNA sequences in the same sample also yield this CDR3.

Data came from immunoSEQ multiplex PCR; TCRdb stores just in-frame clones and leaves some out. The sample contains around 180,000 clones, about 77% of which appear only once. This clonotype was sampled from a woman aged 45-65 years with acute COVID-19. The sequenced material came from PBMCs or T cells enriched from blood (not recorded which). The chain uses TRBV4-2 and TRBJ1-1, with 9 bases lining up with TRBD1. This CDR3 is CASSQTGGNTEAFF. As DNA, the CDR3 is TGTGCCAGCAGCCAGACAGGGGGGAACACTGAAGCTTTCTTT.